This T cell receptor beta chain was retrieved from a study of T cells in Graves' hyperthyroidism and ophthalmopathy. Study-level results: Blood shared most expanded thyroid clonotypes above 0.001.

It was RNA transcripts that yielded the amplified TCR beta CDR3 regions. First-round RT-PCR of the TCR CDR3 relied on the HTBI primer set. MiXCR, run by TCRdb on the multiplex PCR reads, gives a single entry per CDR3 protein. The sample records approximately 740,000 distinct CDR3 sequences, approximately 14% being singletons. CDR3 length: 12 amino acids. Trimming took off 6 bases at V and 4 bases at J, with 9 bases between the two ends. The table lists this clonotype with many counts. Its target is not known. The material sequenced was blood. This receptor was identified in a woman aged 18-29 years with Graves' hyperthyroidism. The chain uses TRBV12-3 or TRBV12-4 and TRBJ2-5, with a tentative D call TRBD1 (5 bases). The CDR3 coding sequence is TGTGCCAGCAGGGGTAGGGGAGAGACCCAGTACTTC. Its protein product is CASRGRGETQYF.